The clone carrying this T cell receptor beta chain was seen once. Its antigen is unknown. Second doses were pooled across both intervals (about 4 or about 12 weeks). Clones were read by immunoSEQ multiplex PCR, and TCRdb kept only the in-frame ones, dropping some. The sample holds approximately 100,000 clones, 85% to 90% seen once. This CDR3 has 17 residues. V trimming: 0 bases; J trimming: 6 bases; junction bases outside the gene matches: 10. Germline V gene data show CDR1 as MGHRA and CDR2 as YSYEKL. The data were obtained in a study of T cell responses to AZD1222 COVID-19 vaccine. Findings and caveats of the study: Without day 14 samples, only post-peak T cell repertoires were studied. Females outnumbered males among donors, who were mostly white British; clonal diversity was possibly underestimated. Baseline antibody screening turned up just a handful of seropositive AZD1222 recipients.

The starting material was peripheral blood, obtained 28 days after the second AZD1222 dose. The V and J genes are TRBV4-1 and TRBJ2-2; 7 nucleotides match TRBD1. This TCR came from an adult who received the AZD1222 COVID-19 vaccine. The CDR3 loop reads CASSQESGTVHSGELFF. For the CDR3, the DNA is TGCGCCAGCAGCCAAGAATCGGGGACAGTCCACTCCGGGGAGCTGTTTTTT.